This T cell receptor beta chain was recovered during a study of CD8 T cells in Susac syndrome. cDNA came from 0.5 to 1 ug RNA primed by random hexamers. Each CDR3 protein is one row after TCRdb ran MiXCR on the immunoSEQ multiplex PCR reads. The sample contains under 70,000 distinct CDR3 sequences, 95% of which appear only once. CDR1 DFQATT and CDR2 SNEGSKA come from the germline V gene (reference sequence). Trimming cost V 3 bases and J 7 bases, with 7 bases left between them. The CDR3 contains 11 residues. What was sequenced was CD8+ T cells from PBMCs. The source is a human donor with Susac syndrome. V is TRBV20-1 and J is TRBJ2-1; D remains ambiguous. CDR3 sequence (DNA): TGCAGTGCTAGTTGGTGGAATGAGCAGTTCTTC. Protein sequence: CSASWWNEQFF.